The 25 T cell receptor beta chains below all came from one sample that was sequenced in a study of T cell changes during pregnancy in multiple sclerosis (dated 2019 in TCRdb). Library preparation used the immunoSEQ multiplex PCR assay. What TCRdb holds here is the immuneACCESS table cut down to in-frame rearrangements. Part of the clones is not present; checked against another copy, under half of the missing clones reflect an unresolved V gene, and the others are unexplained. The sample yields more than 55,000 clones; 91% were counted once. The top ten clones comprise about 2.2% of the sample. The sample here was peripheral blood, taken in the third trimester of pregnancy. These receptors all stem from a female donor in good health, enrolled as a control in a pregnancy study.

The CDR3 sequence: CASRHRAASGNTIYF. In nucleotides, the CDR3 is TGTGCCAGTAGGCACCGCGCGGCCTCTGGAAACACCATATATTTT. The chain couples TRBV19 to TRBJ1-3; no definite D call. The germline V and J ends were trimmed by 6 bases and 0 bases, with 12 bases remaining between them. Germline lookup yields CDR1 LNHDA and CDR2 SQIVND (reference sequence). This CDR3 comprises 15 residues.

This rearrangement joins TRBV7-2 to TRBJ2-4; no clear D. Per the germline V gene, CDR1 is SGHTA and CDR2 is FQGNSA. V was pared by 5 bases and J by 1 base, with 9 bases between. The CDR3 extends over 14 amino acids. DNA for the CDR3: TGTGCCAGCAGCCCGAGTCGGGCCAAAAACATTCAGTACTTC. It encodes CASSPSRAKNIQYF.

Remarks on this clone: Other DNA sequences from this sample encode an identical CDR3 as well. The gene calls are TRBV4-2 and TRBJ1-2; no reliable D call. The CDR3 extends over 14 amino acids. Trimming shortened V by 0 bases and J by 1 base, and 6 bases separated the two germline ends. CDR1 and CDR2 from the germline V gene are LGHNA and YNFKEQ. The CDR3 bases are TGTGCCAGCAGCCAAGATTCGGGTAACTATGGCTACACCTTC. Protein product: CASSQDSGNYGYTF.

This chain connects TRBV7-9 to TRBJ1-1, with TRBD1 matching over 9 bases. The CDR3 runs 15 residues. V was clipped by 4 bases and J by 9 bases; unmatched bases: 12. Germline assignment: CDR1 SEHNR and CDR2 FQNEAQ (reference sequence). The CDR3 DNA reads as TGTGCCAGCAGCTCCCCGGACAGGGGAGGGAAGAAAGCTTTCTTT. Amino acid sequence: CASSSPDRGGKKAFF. The complete variable domain, with remaining parts taken from reference TRBV7-9 and TRBJ1-1, reads DTGVSQNPRHKITKRGQNVTFRCDPISEHNRLYWYRQTLGQGPEFLTYFQNEAQLEKSRLLSDRFSAERPKGSFSTLEIQRTEQGDSAMYLCASSSPDRGGKKAFFGQGTRLTVV.

This clone is a singleton in its sample. The CDR3 spells CSVGQSGNTIYF. The DNA for the CDR3 is TGCAGCGTTGGGCAGTCTGGAAACACCATATATTTT. The gene calls are TRBV29-1 and TRBJ1-3; D ambiguous. The CDR3 has 12 residues. The germline gives CDR1 SQVTM, CDR2 ANQGSEA. Trimming shortened V by 4 bases and J by 1 base, and 5 bases separated the two germline ends.

The genes are TRBV2 and TRBJ2-2, with no clear D. Germline-derived CDR1 and CDR2 are SNHLY and FYNNEI. The CDR3 has 11 amino acids. V dropped 7 bases and J dropped 6 bases, with 6 bases sitting between them. For the CDR3, the DNA is TGTGCCAGCACGGGTGCCGGGGAGCTGTTTTTT. It codes for CASTGAGELFF.

The CDR3 sequence is CASSSTGDNEQYF. The CDR3 coding sequence is TGTGCCAGCAGCTCAACAGGGGACAACGAGCAGTACTTC. The V gene is TRBV5-4, the J gene TRBJ2-7, with 7 bases matching TRBD1. This CDR3 has 13 residues. Germline lookup yields CDR1 SGHNT and CDR2 YYREEE (reference sequence). After removal of 3 bases from V and 5 bases from J, the junction contained 5 bases not matched to a gene.

The chain uses TRBV2 and TRBJ2-7; unclear D gene. Trimming pared 3 bases from V and 2 bases from J, leaving 8 bases between. Germline V CDR1 and CDR2: SNHLY, FYNNEI. This CDR3 comprises 13 residues. The CDR3 DNA is TGTGCCAGCAGTGAGTACAGAACCTACGAGCAGTACTTC. This sequence encodes CASSEYRTYEQYF.

The chain joins TRBV12-5 to TRBJ1-2, with D uncertain. V lost 2 bases and J 4 bases, leaving 5 bases between the germline ends. The length of the CDR3 is 12 residues. Germline V gene data show CDR1 as LGHNT and CDR2 as FRNRAP. CDR3 nucleotide sequence: TGTGCTAGTGGTTTGCCCAGCTATGGCTACACCTTC. This sequence encodes CASGLPSYGYTF.

The genes are TRBV7-2 and TRBJ1-2, with 11 bases identical to TRBD1. V lost 2 bases, J lost 8 bases, and 7 bases stayed unmatched. Germline V gene sequence: CDR1 SGHTA, CDR2 FQGNSA. CDR3 length equals 15 residues. The CDR3 DNA sequence: TGTGCCAGCAGCTTAAGGTGGACAGGGGGCTTCGGCTACACCTTC. Translated, it gives CASSLRWTGGFGYTF. Full variable domain (remainder filled in from reference TRBV7-2 and TRBJ1-2): GAGVSQSPSNKVTEKGKDVELRCDPISGHTALYWYRQSLGQGLEFLIYFQGNSAPDKSGLPSDRFSAERTGGSVSTLTIQRTQQEDSAVYLCASSLRWTGGFGYTFGSGTRLTVV.

The chain's CDR3 is CASSATGGGGKLFF. CDR3 in DNA: TGTGCCAGCAGCGCGACCGGAGGCGGCGGAAAACTGTTTTTT. The chain is built from TRBV9 and TRBJ1-4; D remains ambiguous. Trimming stripped 3 bases from V and 10 bases from J, with 16 bases between. The CDR3 totals 14 residues. The germline gives CDR1 SGDLS, CDR2 YYNGEE.

The V call is TRBV7-2, the J call TRBJ2-7, with TRBD2 matching 8 bases. V was clipped by 2 bases and J by 1 base; unmatched bases: 1. This CDR3 spans 14 amino acids. Looked up from germline, CDR1 is SGHTA and CDR2 is FQGNSA. In DNA, the CDR3 is TGTGCCAGCAGCTTATCGGGAGGGTCCTACGAGCAGTACTTC. Its protein product is CASSLSGGSYEQYF.

This rearrangement joins TRBV7-9 to TRBJ1-4; TRBD1 aligns across 7 bases. The germline V gene has CDR1 SEHNR and CDR2 FQNEAQ (reference sequence). The V gene end was trimmed by 5 bases and the J gene end by 2 bases; junction bases not matched to a gene: 2. CDR3 length equals 14 residues. The CDR3 loop reads CASSLRGTNEKLFF. In DNA, the CDR3 is TGTGCCAGCAGCCTCAGGGGGACTAATGAAAAACTGTTTTTT.

V usage is TRBV25-1 and J usage is TRBJ2-1; 9 bases are shared with TRBD2. CDR1 MGHDK and CDR2 SYGVNS come from the germline V gene. The CDR3 spans 17 residues. The J segment lost 7 bases and the V segment lost 1 base, leaving 11 bases of the junction unmatched. The CDR3 region has the DNA TGTGCCAGCAGTGAATTAAAAGGCGGGGGGGGCAGGAATGAGCAGTTCTTC. It translates to CASSELKGGGGRNEQFF.

The V gene is TRBV7-8, the J gene TRBJ2-7; perhaps TRBD2 as D (6 bases). The CDR3 has 13 amino acids. From germline, CDR1 is SGHVS and CDR2 FQNEAQ. V was shortened by 4 bases and J by 3 bases, with 10 bases between the two germline ends. CDR3 region: CASSSGTGYEQYF. The DNA for the CDR3 is TGTGCCAGCAGCTCCGGGACTGGCTACGAGCAGTACTTC. Complete variable domain (other parts from reference TRBV7-8 and TRBJ2-7): GAGVSQSPRYKVAKRGQDVALRCDPISGHVSLFWYQQALGQGPEFLTYFQNEAQLDKSGLPSDRFFAERPEGSVSTLKIQRTQQEDSAVYLCASSSGTGYEQYFGPGTRLTVT.

The chain is built from TRBV29-1 and TRBJ2-3, with TRBD2 as a possible D gene (6 bases). Deletions cut 7 bases from V and 6 bases from J, with 17 bases between. Germline lookup yields CDR1 SQVTM and CDR2 ANQGSEA. CDR3 length: 13 amino acids. CDR3 sequence (DNA): TGCAGCGCCGGGGGAGTTGGGGCGGATACGCAGTATTTT. This encodes CSAGGVGADTQYF.

The chain couples TRBV2 to TRBJ1-5; TRBD1 matches at 7 bases. CDR3 size: 15 residues. V dropped 6 bases and J dropped 0; count of bases not matched to a gene: 5. Germline loops: CDR1 SNHLY, CDR2 FYNNEI. CDR3 sequence reads: CASSDRAISNQPQHF. CDR3 DNA: TGTGCCAGCAGCGACAGGGCGATTAGCAATCAGCCCCAGCATTTT.

CDR3 in DNA: TGTGCCAGCAGCCGTGACCTCTTTGGAGGCCAAAGCCAATATAGCAATCAGCCCCAGCATTTT. This encodes CASSRDLFGGQSQYSNQPQHF. The chain is built from TRBV28 and TRBJ1-5; no reliable D call. Per the germline V gene, CDR1 is MDHEN and CDR2 is SYDVKM. This CDR3 is 21 amino acids long. Trimming pared 6 bases from V and 0 bases from J, leaving 30 bases between. Full variable domain (rest looked up from reference TRBV28 and TRBJ1-5): DVKVTQSSRYLVKRTGEKVFLECVQDMDHENMFWYRQDPGLGLRLIYFSYDVKMKEKGDIPEGYSVSREKKERFSLILESASTNQTSMYLCASSRDLFGGQSQYSNQPQHFGDGTRLSIL.

The chain has TRBV25-1 and TRBJ2-3, with a weak D call TRBD2 (6 bases). Germline loops: CDR1 MGHDK, CDR2 SYGVNS. CDR3 length equals 11 residues. V lost 7 bases and J lost 6, with 8 bases in between. This CDR3 is CASTEGDTQYF. The CDR3 DNA reads TGTGCCAGCACGGAGGGGGATACGCAGTATTTT.

The chain has TRBV6-5 and TRBJ1-1; D unresolved. The V gene lost 6 bases and the J gene lost 2 bases, with 13 bases spanning the gap. Germline V gene data show CDR1 as MNHEY and CDR2 as SVGAGI. The CDR3 covers 14 residues. CDR3 in DNA: TGTGCCAGCAGCTCGATTCAGTTTAACACTGAAGCTTTCTTT. Its protein is CASSSIQFNTEAFF.

This chain links TRBV7-9 with TRBJ1-5; maybe TRBD1 (6 bases). The CDR3 has 15 amino acids. Germline values: CDR1 SEHNR, CDR2 FQNEAQ (reference sequence). Trimming removed 4 bases at V and 0 bases at J, with 10 bases between. The CDR3 sequence: CASSWGGASNQPQHF. As DNA, the CDR3 is TGTGCCAGCAGCTGGGGGGGGGCTAGCAATCAGCCCCAGCATTTT.

V usage is TRBV19 and J usage is TRBJ2-7, with D possibly matching TRBD1 (6 bases). With 4 bases removed from V and 2 bases from J, the gap between germline ends came to 12 bases. CDR1 LNHDA and CDR2 SQIVND come from the germline V gene (reference sequence). This CDR3 comprises 14 residues. CDR3 amino acids: CASSKQGFTYEQYF. The CDR3 DNA follows: TGTGCCAGTAGTAAACAGGGTTTCACCTACGAGCAGTACTTC.

J is TRBJ2-7 and V is TRBV15; 11 nucleotides line up with TRBD2. V lost 4 bases and J lost 4; bases outside the gene matches: 0. The CDR3 has 13 amino acids. The germline gives CDR1 LNHNV, CDR2 YYDKDF (reference sequence). CDR3 in amino acids: CATSTSGRYEQYF. Written as DNA, the CDR3 is TGTGCCACCAGCACTAGCGGGAGGTACGAGCAGTACTTC. Complete variable domain (other parts from reference TRBV15 and TRBJ2-7): DAMVIQNPRYQVTQFGKPVTLSCSQTLNHNVMYWYQQKSSQAPKLLFHYYDKDFNNEADTPDNFQSRRPNTSFCFLDIRSPGLGDTAMYLCATSTSGRYEQYFGPGTRLTVT.

The chain couples TRBV28 to TRBJ1-5, with 7 bases aligning to TRBD1. CDR3 size: 17 residues. Germline V gene sequence: CDR1 MDHEN, CDR2 SYDVKM. The V and J ends lost 7 bases and 2 bases, in that order; junction bases with no gene match: 14. This chain's CDR3 is CASKQGRFFIGNQPQHF. CDR3 nucleotide sequence: TGTGCCAGCAAACAGGGGAGGTTCTTCATCGGCAATCAGCCCCAGCATTTT.

V and J are TRBV7-9 and TRBJ2-1; the D is unclear. Germline V CDR1 and CDR2: SEHNR, FQNEAQ (reference sequence). The CDR3 is 13 amino acids. Trimming removed 7 bases at V and 0 bases at J, with 7 bases between. The CDR3 nucleotides are TGTGCCAGCACGAGAAGCTCCTACAATGAGCAGTTCTTC. Translating gives CASTRSSYNEQFF.